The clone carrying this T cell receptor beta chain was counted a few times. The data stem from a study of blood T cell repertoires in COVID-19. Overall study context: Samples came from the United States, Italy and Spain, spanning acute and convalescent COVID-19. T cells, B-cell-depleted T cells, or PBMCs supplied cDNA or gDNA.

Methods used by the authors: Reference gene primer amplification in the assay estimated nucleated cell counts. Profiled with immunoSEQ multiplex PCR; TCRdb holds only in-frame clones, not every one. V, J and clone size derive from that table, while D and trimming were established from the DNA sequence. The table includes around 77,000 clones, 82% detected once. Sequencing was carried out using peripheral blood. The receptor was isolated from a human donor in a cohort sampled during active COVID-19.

CDR3 residues: CASSLTGGVYEQYF. The CDR3 DNA follows: TGCGCCAGCAGTCTTACAGGGGGCGTGTACGAGCAGTACTTC. The J gene is TRBJ2-7, the V gene TRBV5-1; the match to TRBD1 covers 9 bases. The CDR3 runs 14 residues. Trimming at V came to 5 bases and at J to 4 bases, leaving 7 bases not matched to a gene. CDR1 is SGHRS, CDR2 YFSETQ, per germline.